The subject of this entry is one T cell receptor (beta chain). Its target is unknown. With V trimmed by 11 bases and J by 5 bases, 14 bases remained unmatched. The CDR3 extends over 14 amino acids. Germline CDR1 reads MNHNS; CDR2 reads SASEGT. This sample is drawn from a study of PD-1 blockade in classical Hodgkin lymphoma. Study-wide results and limits: Excluded were patients who started nivolumab under 1 year after ASCT, a group that had lower diversity. Possible causes of repertoire differences, disease activity or prior therapy, remain undefined. CD4+ TCR diversity, unlike CD8+, climbed significantly by C4D1. The baseline diversity of complete responders showed similarity to that of newly diagnosed patients.

Brentuximab vedotin exposure varied among the patients, all of whom had relapsed after autologous stem cell transplantation. The table came from immunoSEQ multiplex PCR; TCRdb's copy has only in-frame clones and leaves some out. Of tens of thousands of clones listed, over 75% are singletons. The sequence derives from a human donor with classical Hodgkin lymphoma. The chain links TRBV6-1 to TRBJ1-1, with 7 bases matching TRBD1. The sequencing here drew on peripheral blood mononuclear cells (PBMCs), taken at baseline. In DNA form, the CDR3 reads TGTGCCGACAGGGCGCGTATACGGGGGACTGAAGCTTTCTTT. It is translated as CADRARIRGTEAFF.